This T cell receptor (beta chain) was sequenced during a study of identical twins. This clonotype was seen more than once but under ten times. The antigen is undetermined. Unique molecular identifiers were present on the cDNA, and a universal primer site came from template switching. In TCRdb, the 5' RACE reads were re-called with MiXCR into one record per CDR3 protein. The data show about 1.7 million distinct CDR3 sequences, under 35% seen once. Whole-study findings and limits: Cord blood beta clonotypes present at high abundance carried fewer insertions; no such pattern appeared in memory repertoires. For monozygotic twins, models underestimated out-of-frame TCR alpha sharing. Analyses of zero insertions could, in part, be confounded by invariant MAIT and iNKT cells.

Germline values: CDR1 MDHEN, CDR2 SYDVKM. The CDR3 consists of 14 residues. The junction had 6 bases not matched to a gene; V was cut back by 5 bases and J by 2 bases. Sequenced: cord blood. V gene TRBV28 combines with J gene TRBJ2-7; TRBD2 matches at 7 bases. The sequence was obtained from a newborn girl in good health. The CDR3 coding sequence is TGTGCCAGCAGTCGTGCCGGGAGGACCTACGAGCAGTACTTC. Protein product: CASSRAGRTYEQYF.